The 20 T cell receptor beta chains below all came from one sample that was sequenced in a study of molecular identifiers for immune sequencing clone quantification. TCRdb re-called the PCR reads with MiXCR, one entry per CDR3 protein. The profile shows around 470,000 distinct CDR3 sequences, 20% to 25% of them singletons. The sequenced sample was naive CD8+ T cells from blood, with Jurkat cell RNA spiked in. Subset meaning: FACS-sorted CD8+CD4-CCR7+CD45RA+ naive T cells. Receptors were obtained from a human donor in good health. Some libraries in this study had Jurkat cell RNA spiked in.

The chain uses TRBV6-5 and TRBJ2-5; TRBD2 might be the D (6 bases). The germline CDR1 and CDR2 sequences are MNHEY and SVGAGI. The CDR3 has 14 residues. V lost 6 bases and J lost 6, with 17 bases in between. CDR3 protein: CASSFTWEEKTQYF. The DNA of the CDR3 is TGTGCCAGCAGCTTCACTTGGGAGGAAAAGACCCAGTACTTC.

This chain uses TRBV7-3 with TRBJ2-3, with D perhaps given as TRBD1 or TRBD2 (5 bases each). V lost 5 bases to trimming and J lost 0 bases, with 12 bases between them. This CDR3 is built from 15 residues. Looked up from germline, CDR1 is SGHTA and CDR2 is FQGTGA. The CDR3 DNA follows: TGTGCCAGCAGCGCTATCGGGGCTAGCACAGATACGCAGTATTTT. Translating it yields CASSAIGASTDTQYF.

V and J are TRBV4-1 and TRBJ2-7, with D perhaps matching TRBD1 or TRBD2 (5 bases each). Germline CDR1 reads MGHRA; CDR2 reads YSYEKL. V was cut by 4 bases and J by 2 bases, with 21 bases left in between. This CDR3 has 17 amino acids. The CDR3 region is CASSLRWAPGDAYEQYF. In DNA form, the CDR3 reads TGCGCCAGCAGCCTCAGATGGGCCCCCGGGGACGCCTACGAGCAGTACTTC.

This clonotype was detected a few times. V is TRBV10-2 and J is TRBJ2-3, with 10 bases fitting TRBD2. V gave up 6 bases and J gave up 0 bases; unmatched junction bases: 3. This CDR3 comprises 15 residues. CDR1 is WSHSY and CDR2 is SAAADI in the germline V gene. The CDR3 DNA reads TGCGCCAGCAGGATAGCGGGAGGTAGCACAGATACGCAGTATTTT. It translates to CASRIAGGSTDTQYF.

This clonotype has a handful of counts. V is TRBV12-5 and J is TRBJ1-3; D is perhaps TRBD1 (5 bases). The CDR3 is 15 amino acids. The V gene's germline CDR1 is LGHNT and CDR2 FRNRAP. Trimming removed 7 bases from V and 0 bases from J, with 13 bases in between. The CDR3 nucleotides read TGTGCTAGTGATGGGGACGGAAACTCTGGAAACACCATATATTTT. This gives the protein CASDGDGNSGNTIYF.

This clonotype was observed a handful of times. The genes are TRBV7-9 and TRBJ2-7; D remains ambiguous. Germline V gives CDR1 SEHNR, CDR2 FQNEAQ (reference sequence). V was trimmed by 0 bases and J by 4 bases, leaving 7 bases between them. The CDR3 sequence is 13 residues long. CDR3 region: CASSLAKGYEQYF. The CDR3 region has the DNA TGTGCCAGCAGCTTAGCAAAAGGATACGAGCAGTACTTC.

The sample holds a few counts of this clonotype. The chain recombines TRBV9 with TRBJ2-7; no clear D. CDR3 length: 14 amino acids. Germline V gene sequence: CDR1 SGDLS, CDR2 YYNGEE. V was trimmed by 0 bases and J by 4 bases, leaving 11 bases between them. The CDR3 loop reads CASSVAPAAYEQYF. CDR3 bases: TGTGCCAGCAGCGTAGCTCCAGCCGCTTACGAGCAGTACTTC.

This clonotype was seen only a few times. The chain has TRBV19 and TRBJ2-5; 9 positions agree with TRBD1. This CDR3 spans 13 amino acids. V shed 5 bases and J 6 bases; nucleotides not matched to a gene: 4. Germline V lookup: CDR1 LNHDA, CDR2 SQIVND (reference sequence). The CDR3 coding sequence is TGTGCCAGTAGTTCGACAGGGGGAAAGACCCAGTACTTC. Protein: CASSSTGGKTQYF.

The sample holds many counts of this clonotype. J is TRBJ2-3 and V is TRBV7-9, with 12 bases matching TRBD1. The germline V gene has CDR1 SEHNR and CDR2 FQNEAQ (reference sequence). CDR3 length equals 17 residues. Trimming removed 5 bases from V and 1 base from J; junction bases left unmatched: 7. CDR3 sequence: CASSTGTGGYRTDTQYF. CDR3 nucleotides: TGTGCCAGCAGCACCGGGACAGGGGGCTACCGCACAGATACGCAGTATTTT.

Note on this clonotype: This may arise from a read error, as a much more abundant clone is one base away. V and J are TRBV11-2 and TRBJ2-3; 13 nucleotides line up with TRBD2. V lost 5 bases and J lost 10; bases outside the gene matches: 9. Germline V CDR1 and CDR2: SGHAT, FQNNGV. The CDR3 consists of 15 residues. The CDR3 DNA sequence: TGTGCCAGCAGCACGGGACTAGCGGGACTAGAAGCGCAGTATTTT. Translating it yields CASSTGLAGLEAQYF.

The rearrangement uses TRBV5-4 and TRBJ1-4; TRBD1 aligns across 7 bases. From germline, CDR1 is SGHNT and CDR2 YYREEE (reference sequence). The CDR3 spans 14 residues. The V gene end was trimmed by 4 bases and the J gene end by 4 bases; junction bases not matched to a gene: 4. CDR3 bases: TGTGCCAGCAGCGAGGACAGGAATAATGAAAAACTGTTTTTT. This translates into CASSEDRNNEKLFF.

The rearrangement uses TRBV7-3 and TRBJ2-3; 9 bases line up with TRBD2. Trimming cost V 5 bases and J 5 bases; bases outside gene matches: 5. This CDR3 comprises 14 residues. Per the germline V gene, CDR1 is SGHTA and CDR2 is FQGTGA. The CDR3 coding sequence is TGTGCCAGCAGCCCTAGCGGGAAGGTAGATACGCAGTATTTT. Its protein is CASSPSGKVDTQYF.

This clonotype was recorded many times. The chain carries TRBV7-9 and TRBJ2-7, with D possibly TRBD1 on 6 matching bases. In germline, CDR1 is SEHNR, CDR2 FQNEAQ (reference sequence). Trimming removed 5 bases at V and 3 bases at J, with 11 bases between. This CDR3 has 13 residues. CDR3 DNA sequence: TGTGCCAGCAGCGACACAGGGTACTACGAGCAGTACTTC. This sequence encodes CASSDTGYYEQYF.

This clonotype was counted between two and nine times. CDR3 bases: TGTGCCGGCTCAGGAGGCTCTGGAAACACCATATATTTT. As protein: CAGSGGSGNTIYF. V gene TRBV11-3 combines with J gene TRBJ1-3; no definite D call. The length of the CDR3 is 13 residues. The V and J ends lost 11 bases and 0 bases respectively, with 11 bases between them. The V gene's germline CDR1 is SGHNT and CDR2 YENEEA. Using reference TRBV11-3 and TRBJ1-3 for the parts outside the CDR3, the full variable domain is EAGVVQSPRYKIIEKKQPVAFWCNPISGHNTLYWYLQNLGQGPELLIRYENEEAVDDSQLPKDRFSAERLKGVDSTLKIQPAELGDSAVYLCAGSGGSGNTIYFGEGSWLTVV.

At least ten counts were recorded for this clonotype. The chain is built from TRBV4-3 and TRBJ1-2, with D possibly matching TRBD1 (6 bases). Germline-derived CDR1 and CDR2 are LGHNA and YSLEER. The CDR3 loop spans 15 amino acids. Trimming took 3 bases from V and 4 from J, leaving 15 bases between them. The CDR3 reads CASSQFPDRSYGYTF. The DNA of the CDR3 is TGCGCCAGCAGCCAGTTCCCTGACAGGTCCTATGGCTACACCTTC.

Details on this clonotype: A much larger clone lies one base from this, so it may be a read error. V and J are TRBV7-2 and TRBJ2-2, with 9 bases matching TRBD2. This CDR3 spans 14 amino acids. Germline CDR1 SGHTA, CDR2 FQGNSA. V trimming: 4 bases; J trimming: 9 bases; junction bases outside the gene matches: 6. CDR3 DNA: TGTGCCAGCAGCTCGGGACTAGCCCCGAGGGAGCTGTTTTTT. This gives the protein CASSSGLAPRELFF.

This clonotype was seen repeatedly, ten times or more. The chain combines TRBV7-9 with TRBJ2-7, with 7 bases aligning to TRBD2. V lost 5 bases to trimming and J lost 7 bases; unmatched junction nucleotides: 11. Germline assignment: CDR1 SEHNR and CDR2 FQNEAQ (reference sequence). The CDR3 sequence is 14 residues long. The CDR3 nucleotides are TGTGCCAGCAGCCCGTGGGAGGGGTCTGAAGAGCAGTACTTC. Protein sequence: CASSPWEGSEEQYF.

This clonotype occurred a few times. This chain joins TRBV6-2 or TRBV6-3 and TRBJ2-7; no firm D call. Trimming took off 7 bases at V and 3 bases at J, with 16 bases between the two ends. CDR1 is MNHEY, CDR2 SVGEGT, per germline. The CDR3 has 14 residues. This chain's CDR3 is CASTPSILHYEQYF. The CDR3 region has the DNA TGTGCCAGCACCCCAAGTATCCTACACTACGAGCAGTACTTC.

This clonotype came up a few times. CDR3 nucleotides: TGCGCCAGCAGCCAAGATATGCGGGGAGGTACCGGGGAGCTGTTTTTT. Translated: CASSQDMRGGTGELFF. V and J are TRBV4-3 and TRBJ2-2, with a possible D match to TRBD2 (6 bases). Germline V gene sequence: CDR1 LGHNA, CDR2 YSLEER. The CDR3 is 16 amino acids. V was pared by 0 bases and J by 5 bases, with 13 bases between.

The V gene is TRBV10-3, the J gene TRBJ2-2; either TRBD1 or TRBD2 may supply D (5 bases each). Looked up from germline, CDR1 is ENHRY and CDR2 is SYGVKD. V lost 9 bases to trimming and J lost 2 bases, with 16 bases between them. This CDR3 is 15 amino acids long. The CDR3 DNA reads TGTGCCATAAAAGAAGGGACGGATAACACCGGGGAGCTGTTTTTT. It is translated as CAIKEGTDNTGELFF.